A selection of T cell receptor beta chains follows, all from one sample in a study of blood T cells in healthy people across ages. TCRdb passed the 5' RACE reads through MiXCR, listing each CDR3 protein once. The data contain approximately 1,700,000 distinct CDR3 sequences, about two fifths of them singletons. Sequenced: blood. These receptors were collected from a human donor in good health. The CDR3 runs from the conserved cysteine through the conserved F or W. Each record gives: clone size, V gene, D gene, J gene, CDR3 DNA, CDR3 protein. The D gene is left open where the match is weak. Clone size is stated in some rows and not others, as once, few, many or a class when expanded.

>once|TRBV4-1|NA|TRBJ1-4
TGCGCCAGCAGCCAAGATAAAGAGGGCCTGAATGAAAAACTGTTTTTT
CASSQDKEGLNEKLFF
>NA|TRBV24-1|NA|TRBJ2-5
TGTGCCACCAGTGCGCCAGGGAGAGGGATCCAAGAGACCCAGTACTTC
CATSAPGRGIQETQYF
>many|TRBV5-1|NA|TRBJ2-6
TGCGCCAGCAGTAATCCAGGACCCTCTGGGGCCAACGTCCTGACTTTC
CASSNPGPSGANVLTF
>many|TRBV29-1|NA|TRBJ2-7
TGCAGCGTAGACGGGAGCTCCTACGAGCAGTACTTC
CSVDGSSYEQYF
>NA|TRBV2|NA|TRBJ1-2
TGTGCCAGCTTAGATCAGGGATCAGGCTACACCTTC
CASLDQGSGYTF
>NA|TRBV7-2|NA|TRBJ2-3
TGTGCCAGCAGCTTAAATGCCAGGGGAGGAGGAGATACGCAGTATTTT
CASSLNARGGGDTQYF
>NA|TRBV15|NA|TRBJ1-1
TGTGCCACCAGCGGAAATATCAGGGATGGCACTGAAGCTTTCTTT
CATSGNIRDGTEAFF
>NA|TRBV7-6|TRBD2|TRBJ2-3
TGTGCCAGCAGCTCCGGTCGGGGGGGCCTCCCAGATACGCAGTATTTT
CASSSGRGGLPDTQYF
>NA|TRBV28|NA|TRBJ2-7
TGTGCCAGCAACCTCAGAGGGCTCGACCACGAGCAGTACTTC
CASNLRGLDHEQYF
>NA|TRBV20-1|TRBD2|TRBJ2-1
TGCAGTGCTATCGTTACGGGGGGAATCGTCTCCTACAATGAGCAGTTCTTC
CSAIVTGGIVSYNEQFF
>NA|TRBV6-2/TRBV6-3|NA|TRBJ2-7
TGTGCCTGCAGTTATATGGACGGCTCCTACGAGCAGTACTTC
CACSYMDGSYEQYF
>NA|TRBV28|TRBD1|TRBJ1-2
TGTGCCAGTTTTGGGACAGTGTATGGCTACACCTTC
CASFGTVYGYTF
>few|TRBV12-3/TRBV12-4|NA|TRBJ1-2
TGTGCCAGCAGTCCCCCTGTGGAGGGGGGCTATGGCTACACCTTC
CASSPPVEGGYGYTF
>NA|TRBV20-1|TRBD1|TRBJ2-5
TGCAGTGCTAGAGAGACAGGGGTATCAGAGACCCAGTACTTC
CSARETGVSETQYF
>few|TRBV12-3/TRBV12-4|NA|TRBJ2-7
TGTGCCAGCAAACCGGGACCATCAGGCCACGAGCAGTACTTC
CASKPGPSGHEQYF
>few|TRBV4-2|TRBD1|TRBJ1-2
TGTGCCAGCAGCCCCTCTAGGAGGGGGCGGGATATAAAGTATGGCTACACCTTC
CASSPSRRGRDIKYGYTF
>NA|TRBV29-1|NA|TRBJ1-1
TGCAGCGTTGACTCCCATGGGGGGAGGACTGAATCTTTCTTT
CSVDSHGGRTESFF
>few|TRBV5-1|NA|TRBJ1-4
TGCGCCAGCAGCTCCACGTATACCGGGGACAATGAAAAACTGTTTTTT
CASSSTYTGDNEKLFF
>NA|TRBV5-1|TRBD1|TRBJ2-6
TGCGCCAGCAGCTGGGACGGGACAGACAACGTCCTGACTTTC
CASSWDGTDNVLTF
>few|TRBV27|NA|TRBJ2-4
TGTGCCAGCAGTGCTGCTGGACAGAGAAACATTCAGTACTTC
CASSAAGQRNIQYF
>NA|TRBV12-3/TRBV12-4|NA|TRBJ1-2
TGTGCCAGCAGGAAGGCGTATGGCTACACCTTC
CASRKAYGYTF
>few|TRBV6-2/TRBV6-3|TRBD1|TRBJ2-1
TGTGCCAGCAGGCGACAGGACAGGGCATCCTACAATGAGCAGTTCTTC
CASRRQDRASYNEQFF
>NA|TRBV4-3|TRBD1|TRBJ1-2
TGCGCCAGCAGCCAAGTCTCGCAGGGGGCGGGTGGCTACACCTTC
CASSQVSQGAGGYTF
>few|TRBV24-1|TRBD1|TRBJ2-2
TGTGCCACCAGTGATTGGGACAGGGACACCGGGGAGCTGTTTTTT
CATSDWDRDTGELFF
>once|TRBV29-1|NA|TRBJ1-2
TGCAGCGTCGCAAGGGGGGTCGACTATGGCTACACCTTC
CSVARGVDYGYTF
>NA|TRBV20-1|TRBD2|TRBJ2-1
TGCAGTGCTAGAGTTTCTAGCGGGTTTTCCTACAATGAGCAGTTCTTC
CSARVSSGFSYNEQFF
>once|TRBV7-8|NA|TRBJ1-2
TGTGCCAGCAGCTTGCTGGGGGCGCAGGACTATGGCTACACCTTC
CASSLLGAQDYGYTF
>NA|TRBV5-4|NA|TRBJ1-2
TGTGCCAGCAGATCCGCAGGATCTAACTATGGCTACACCTTC
CASRSAGSNYGYTF
>NA|TRBV7-6|NA|TRBJ1-2
TGTGCCAGCAGCCCAATAGGGGGGGCTGGCTACACCTTC
CASSPIGGAGYTF
>once|TRBV20-1|NA|TRBJ1-1
TGCAGTGCTCCCAACCTCATCTTCTCTCGCACTGAAGCTTTCTTT
CSAPNLIFSRTEAFF
>NA|TRBV28|NA|TRBJ1-2
TGTGCCAGCAGAATACAGGGCGGCCCCTTCTATGGCTACACCTTC
CASRIQGGPFYGYTF